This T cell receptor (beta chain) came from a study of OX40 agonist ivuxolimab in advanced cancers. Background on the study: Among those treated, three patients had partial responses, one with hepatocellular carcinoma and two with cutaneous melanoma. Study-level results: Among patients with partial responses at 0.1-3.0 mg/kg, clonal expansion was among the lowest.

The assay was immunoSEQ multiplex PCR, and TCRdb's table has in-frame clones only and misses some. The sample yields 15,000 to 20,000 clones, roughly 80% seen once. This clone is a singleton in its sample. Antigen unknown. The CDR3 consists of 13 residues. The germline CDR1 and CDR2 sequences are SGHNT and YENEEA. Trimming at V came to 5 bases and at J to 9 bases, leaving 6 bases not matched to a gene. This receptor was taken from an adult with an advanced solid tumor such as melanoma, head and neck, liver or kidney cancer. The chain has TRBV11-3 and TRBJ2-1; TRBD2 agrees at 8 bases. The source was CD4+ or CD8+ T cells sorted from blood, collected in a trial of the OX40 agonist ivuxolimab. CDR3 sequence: CASSIGGAVEQFF. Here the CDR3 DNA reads TGTGCCAGCAGCATCGGGGGGGCGGTTGAGCAGTTCTTC.